The 17 T cell receptor beta chains below were found in one sample sequenced in a study of blood T cell repertoires in COVID-19. The assay was immunoSEQ multiplex PCR, and TCRdb's table has in-frame clones only and misses some. The sample records 270,000 or so clones, approximately 89% being singletons. Input material: PBMCs or T cells enriched from blood (not recorded which). These receptors were taken from a man in his forties or fifties who had been exposed to COVID-19.

This clone has only a few counts. This chain links TRBV5-1 with TRBJ2-5, with D possibly being TRBD1 (5 bases). The V end was cut by 0 bases, the J end by 3 bases, with 9 bases between. CDR1 is SGHRS, CDR2 YFSETQ, per germline. The CDR3 consists of 14 residues. CDR3 nucleotides: TGCGCCAGCAGCTTGGCCGTGACAGAAGAGACCCAGTACTTC. Its protein is CASSLAVTEETQYF.

V and J are TRBV19 and TRBJ2-7; tentatively, D is TRBD2 (5 bases). Per germline, CDR1 LNHDA and CDR2 SQIVND (reference sequence). V was clipped by 4 bases and J by 2 bases, with 15 bases between them. CDR3 length: 15 amino acids. In nucleotides, the CDR3 is TGTGCCAGTAGTAGAGGGCGGTCGAGCCCCTACGAGCAGTACTTC. Translated, it gives CASSRGRSSPYEQYF.

The chain has TRBV2 and TRBJ2-5, with 9 bases aligning to TRBD1. The germline gives CDR1 SNHLY, CDR2 FYNNEI. The CDR3 is 17 amino acids. V gave up 6 bases and J gave up 0 bases; unmatched junction bases: 11. CDR3 in amino acids: CASSQPEGQGNQETQYF. In nucleotides, the CDR3 is TGTGCCAGCAGCCAACCCGAGGGACAGGGAAACCAAGAGACCCAGTACTTC.

This rearrangement joins TRBV5-1 to TRBJ2-2; D ambiguous. The V end lost 6 bases, the J end lost 0 bases, and 9 bases lay between the germline ends. From germline, CDR1 is SGHRS and CDR2 YFSETQ. The CDR3 consists of 14 residues. The CDR3, as DNA: TGCGCCAGCAACCCTACCTCGAACACCGGGGAGCTGTTTTTT. Translated: CASNPTSNTGELFF.

This rearrangement joins TRBV5-1 to TRBJ2-7; 8 bases are shared with TRBD2. V shed 0 bases and J 2 bases; nucleotides not matched to a gene: 4. The CDR3 spans 15 residues. Looked up from germline, CDR1 is SGHRS and CDR2 is YFSETQ. As DNA, the CDR3 is TGCGCCAGCAGCTTGGTTACGGGAGGGCCCTACGAGCAGTACTTC. Translated: CASSLVTGGPYEQYF.

The chain combines TRBV30 with TRBJ1-3; tentatively, D is TRBD1 (6 bases). The CDR3 is made up of 15 amino acids. The germline gives CDR1 GTSNPN, CDR2 SVGIG (reference sequence). The V end was cut by 3 bases, the J end by 3 bases, with 15 bases between. The CDR3 nucleotides are TGTGCCTGGAGGTCGCGGGGGGCTGGTGGAAACACCATATATTTT. Translating it yields CAWRSRGAGGNTIYF.

V and J are TRBV11-3 and TRBJ2-5; tentative D call: TRBD2 (5 bases). The CDR3 is made up of 15 amino acids. Looked up from germline, CDR1 is SGHNT and CDR2 is YENEEA. Between the trimmed V and J ends, which lost 1 base and 2 bases, there was a span of 11 bases. The CDR3 nucleotides read TGTGCCAGCAGCTTAGTCCGGCGGAGGCAAGAGACCCAGTACTTC. Residues: CASSLVRRRQETQYF.

The rearrangement links TRBV28 to TRBJ1-2; maybe TRBD1 (6 bases). The length of the CDR3 is 16 residues. Trimming removed 4 bases at V and 4 bases at J, with 19 bases between. In germline, CDR1 is MDHEN, CDR2 SYDVKM. CDR3 nucleotides: TGTGCCAGCAGTTCCAGGGGTATGAGTCTCGTCTATGGCTACACCTTC. Protein: CASSSRGMSLVYGYTF.

J is TRBJ1-3 and V is TRBV3-1 (or the pseudogene TRBV3-2); D perhaps matches TRBD1 (5 bases). Germline CDR1 LGHDT, CDR2 YNNKEL (reference sequence). The CDR3 length is 16 residues. Trimming removed 1 base from V and 0 bases from J, with 10 bases in between. CDR3 in DNA: TGTGCCAGCAGCCAAGGACAGAGTTTCTCTGGAAACACCATATATTTT. It codes for CASSQGQSFSGNTIYF.

V gene TRBV27 combines with J gene TRBJ2-3; 11 positions match TRBD1. This CDR3 has 16 amino acids. Germline assignment: CDR1 MNHEY and CDR2 SMNVEV (reference sequence). V dropped 6 bases and J dropped 3; count of bases not matched to a gene: 8. For the CDR3, the DNA is TGTGCCAGCAGAATGACCGGGACAGGGGGGACAGATACGCAGTATTTT. It yields the protein CASRMTGTGGTDTQYF.

This chain joins TRBV6-5 and TRBJ2-7; TRBD1 matches 9 bases. Germline-derived CDR1 and CDR2 are MNHEY and SVGAGI. The CDR3 totals 15 residues. V shed 5 bases, J shed 4 bases, and the junction held 9 bases outside the gene matches. The CDR3 DNA sequence: TGTGCCAGCAGTCTCCCGGGACAGGGTCGATACGAGCAGTACTTC. This translates into CASSLPGQGRYEQYF.

J is TRBJ1-2 and V is TRBV7-9; D remains unclear. The CDR3 runs 13 residues. Germline values: CDR1 SEHNR, CDR2 FQNEAQ (reference sequence). Trimming shortened V by 0 bases and J by 6 bases, and 8 bases separated the two germline ends. The CDR3 here is CASSLALVNGYTF. The CDR3 coding sequence is TGTGCCAGCAGCTTAGCGCTAGTCAATGGCTACACCTTC.

The gene calls are TRBV5-1 and TRBJ2-1; tentatively, D is TRBD2 (5 bases). In germline, CDR1 is SGHRS, CDR2 YFSETQ. The CDR3 loop spans 14 amino acids. V lost 4 bases to trimming and J lost 9 bases, with 17 bases between them. CDR3 nucleotide sequence: TGCGCCAGCAGCCCGGGGTCAAGTCTGACTGAGCAGTTCTTC. Translating it yields CASSPGSSLTEQFF. Full variable domain (missing parts from reference TRBV5-1 and TRBJ2-1): KAGVTQTPRYLIKTRGQQVTLSCSPISGHRSVSWYQQTPGQGLQFLFEYFSETQRNKGNFPGRFSGRQFSNSRSEMNVSTLELGDSALYLCASSPGSSLTEQFFGPGTRLTVL.

In its sample, this clone was seen a few times. The chain combines TRBV24-1 with TRBJ2-2; the D gene is possibly TRBD1 (6 bases). Germline V CDR1 and CDR2: KGHDR, SFDVKD. This CDR3 has 15 residues. The V end lost 9 bases, the J end lost 6 bases, and 19 bases lay between the germline ends. The CDR3 sequence is CATVFKDSPPGELFF. The CDR3 nucleotides read TGTGCCACCGTCTTCAAGGACAGCCCCCCCGGGGAGCTGTTTTTT.

V gene TRBV7-9 combines with J gene TRBJ1-1; TRBD1 matches 8 bases. Germline CDR1 is SEHNR and CDR2 is FQNEAQ (reference sequence). V lost 5 bases to trimming and J lost 1 base; unmatched junction nucleotides: 6. The CDR3 has 15 amino acids. The CDR3, as DNA: TGTGCCAGCAGCGCACAGGGGGGACCGAACACTGAAGCTTTCTTT. Its translation: CASSAQGGPNTEAFF.

The chain carries TRBV28 and TRBJ2-7, with 9 bases aligning to TRBD1. Trimming at V came to 3 bases and at J to 3 bases, leaving 6 bases not matched to a gene. This CDR3 is 15 amino acids long. CDR1 and CDR2 (germline): MDHEN, SYDVKM. As DNA, the CDR3 is TGTGCCAGCAGTTTGCCGGGACAGGGTTTCTACGAGCAGTACTTC. Residues: CASSLPGQGFYEQYF.

The chain links TRBV5-1 to TRBJ1-6; perhaps TRBD1 as D (5 bases). The CDR3 extends over 14 amino acids. The ends were cut back, 0 bases at V and 4 bases at J, with 5 bases in the middle. Germline V gene lookup returns CDR1 SGHRS and CDR2 YFSETQ. CDR3 nucleotides: TGCGCCAGCAGCTTGGGACAGTATAATTCACCCCTCCACTTT. Translation gives CASSLGQYNSPLHF.